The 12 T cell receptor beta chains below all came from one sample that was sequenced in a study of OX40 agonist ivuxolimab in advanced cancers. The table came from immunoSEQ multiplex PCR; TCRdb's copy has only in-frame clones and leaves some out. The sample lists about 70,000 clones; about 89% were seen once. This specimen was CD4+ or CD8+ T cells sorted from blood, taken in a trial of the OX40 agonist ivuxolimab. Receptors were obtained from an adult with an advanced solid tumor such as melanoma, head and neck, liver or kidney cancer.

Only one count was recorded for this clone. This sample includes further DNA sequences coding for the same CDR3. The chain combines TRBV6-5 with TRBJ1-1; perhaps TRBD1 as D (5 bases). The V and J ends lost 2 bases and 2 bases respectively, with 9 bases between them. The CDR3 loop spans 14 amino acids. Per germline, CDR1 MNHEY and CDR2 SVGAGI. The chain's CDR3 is CASSYGGVNTEAFF. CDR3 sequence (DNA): TGTGCCAGCAGTTACGGAGGGGTCAACACTGAAGCTTTCTTT.

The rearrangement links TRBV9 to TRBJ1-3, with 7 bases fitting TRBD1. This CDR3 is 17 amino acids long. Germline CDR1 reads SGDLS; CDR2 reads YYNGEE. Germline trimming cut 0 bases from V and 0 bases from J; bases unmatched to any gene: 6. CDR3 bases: TGTGCCAGCAGCGTAGAGGGACAGCCTTTCTCTGGAAACACCATATATTTT. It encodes CASSVEGQPFSGNTIYF.

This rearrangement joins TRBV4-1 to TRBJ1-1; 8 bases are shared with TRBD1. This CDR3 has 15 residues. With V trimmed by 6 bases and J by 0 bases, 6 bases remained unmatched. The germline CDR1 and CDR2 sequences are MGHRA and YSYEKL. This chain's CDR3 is CASSPGTGLNTEAFF. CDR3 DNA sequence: TGCGCCAGCAGTCCAGGGACAGGCCTGAACACTGAAGCTTTCTTT.

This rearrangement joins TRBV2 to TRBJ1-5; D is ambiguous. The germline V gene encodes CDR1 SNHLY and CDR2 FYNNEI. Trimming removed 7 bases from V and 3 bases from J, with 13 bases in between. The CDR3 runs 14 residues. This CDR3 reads CASTSRLFNQPQHF. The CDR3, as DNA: TGTGCCAGCACTTCCAGACTTTTCAATCAGCCCCAGCATTTT.

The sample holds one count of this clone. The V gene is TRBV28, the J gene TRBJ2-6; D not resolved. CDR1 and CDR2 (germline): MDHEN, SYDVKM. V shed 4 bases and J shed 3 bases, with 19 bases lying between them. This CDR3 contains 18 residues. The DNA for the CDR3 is TGTGCCAGCAGTTCCCACCGGCGCAACGCGTATGGGGCCAACGTCCTGACTTTC. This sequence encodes CASSSHRRNAYGANVLTF.

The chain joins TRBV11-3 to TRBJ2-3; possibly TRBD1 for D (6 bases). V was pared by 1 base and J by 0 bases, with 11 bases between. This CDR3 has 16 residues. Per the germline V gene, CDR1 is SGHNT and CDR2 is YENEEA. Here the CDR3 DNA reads TGTGCCAGCAGCTTAGGCCACAGGGAGAGCACAGATACGCAGTATTTT. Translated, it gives CASSLGHRESTDTQYF. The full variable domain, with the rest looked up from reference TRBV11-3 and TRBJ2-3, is EAGVVQSPRYKIIEKKQPVAFWCNPISGHNTLYWYLQNLGQGPELLIRYENEEAVDDSQLPKDRFSAERLKGVDSTLKIQPAELGDSAVYLCASSLGHRESTDTQYFGPGTRLTVL.

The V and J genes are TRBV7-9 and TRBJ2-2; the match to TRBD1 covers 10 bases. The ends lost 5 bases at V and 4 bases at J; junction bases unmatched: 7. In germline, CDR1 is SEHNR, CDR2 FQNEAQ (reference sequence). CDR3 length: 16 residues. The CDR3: CASSVTGTGVTGELFF. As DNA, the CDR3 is TGTGCCAGCAGCGTTACCGGGACAGGGGTCACCGGGGAGCTGTTTTTT.

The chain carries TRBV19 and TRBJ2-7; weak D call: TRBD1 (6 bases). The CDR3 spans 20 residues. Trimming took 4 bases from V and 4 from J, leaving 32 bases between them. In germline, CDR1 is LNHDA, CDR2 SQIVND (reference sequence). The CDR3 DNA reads TGTGCCAGTAGTACCCTTAACATACGGACTGGCTTACAGGGCTCATACGAGCAGTACTTC. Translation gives CASSTLNIRTGLQGSYEQYF.

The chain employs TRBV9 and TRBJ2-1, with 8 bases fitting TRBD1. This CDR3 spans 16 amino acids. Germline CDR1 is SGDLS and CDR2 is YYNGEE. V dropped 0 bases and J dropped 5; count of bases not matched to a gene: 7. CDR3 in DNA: TGTGCCAGCAGCGTAGCCCAGGACAGGGTGGACAATGAGCAGTTCTTC. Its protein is CASSVAQDRVDNEQFF. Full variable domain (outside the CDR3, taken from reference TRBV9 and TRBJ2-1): DSGVTQTPKHLITATGQRVTLRCSPRSGDLSVYWYQQSLDQGLQFLIQYYNGEERAKGNILERFSAQQFPDLHSELNLSSLELGDSALYFCASSVAQDRVDNEQFFGPGTRLTVL.

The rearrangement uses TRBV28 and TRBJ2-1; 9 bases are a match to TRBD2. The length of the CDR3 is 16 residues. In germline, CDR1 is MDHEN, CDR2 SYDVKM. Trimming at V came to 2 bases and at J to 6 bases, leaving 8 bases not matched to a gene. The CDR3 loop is CASSLRGGRGSNEQFF. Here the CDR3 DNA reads TGTGCCAGCAGTTTAAGGGGCGGGAGGGGCAGCAATGAGCAGTTCTTC.

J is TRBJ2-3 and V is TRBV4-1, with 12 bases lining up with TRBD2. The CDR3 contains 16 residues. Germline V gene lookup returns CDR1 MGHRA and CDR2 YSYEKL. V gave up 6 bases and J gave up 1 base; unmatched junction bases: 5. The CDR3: CASRGLAGLGTDTQYF. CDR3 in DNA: TGCGCCAGCAGAGGACTAGCGGGGCTAGGCACAGATACGCAGTATTTT.

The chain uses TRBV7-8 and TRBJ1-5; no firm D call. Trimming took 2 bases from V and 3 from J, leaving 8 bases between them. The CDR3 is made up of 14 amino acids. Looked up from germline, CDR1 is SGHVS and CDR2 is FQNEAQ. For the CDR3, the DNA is TGTGCCAGCAGCTTAAGGCAGGTCAATCAGCCCCAGCATTTT. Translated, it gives CASSLRQVNQPQHF.